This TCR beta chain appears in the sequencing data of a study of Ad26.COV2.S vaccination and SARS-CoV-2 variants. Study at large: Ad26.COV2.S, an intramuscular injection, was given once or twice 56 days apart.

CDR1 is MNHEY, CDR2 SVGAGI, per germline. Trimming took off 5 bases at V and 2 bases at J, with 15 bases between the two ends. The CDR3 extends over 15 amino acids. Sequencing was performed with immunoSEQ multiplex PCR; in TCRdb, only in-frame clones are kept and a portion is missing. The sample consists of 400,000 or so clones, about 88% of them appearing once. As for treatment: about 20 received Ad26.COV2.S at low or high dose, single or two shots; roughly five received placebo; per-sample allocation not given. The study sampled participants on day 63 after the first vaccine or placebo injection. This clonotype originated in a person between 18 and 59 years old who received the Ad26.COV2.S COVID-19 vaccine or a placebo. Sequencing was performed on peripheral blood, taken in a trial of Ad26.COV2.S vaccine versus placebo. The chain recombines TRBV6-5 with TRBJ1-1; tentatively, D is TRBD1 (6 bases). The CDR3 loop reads CASSQRTVKNTEAFF. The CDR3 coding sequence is TGTGCCAGCAGTCAGCGGACAGTGAAAAACACTGAAGCTTTCTTT.